These T cell receptor beta chains were read from a single sample in a study of T cell repertoires in cytomegalovirus infection. TCRdb processed the reads anew with MiXCR; each CDR3 protein has one entry. In the table there are roughly 250,000 distinct CDR3 sequences, roughly 23% of which are singletons. The sample was CD8+ T cells from PBMCs. The receptors here all came from a human donor in good health (CMV status not recorded). Some clones in this sample may be carry-over from other donors' samples. The CDR3 runs from the conserved cysteine through the conserved F or W. The D gene is left open where the match is weak. Clone size appears in some rows only: once, few, many, or a class for an expanded clone.

cdr3_aa cdr3_nt j_call clone_size v_call d_call
CAWSPLGLADANTGELFF TGTGCCTGGAGCCCCCTCGGACTAGCGGACGCTAACACCGGGGAGCTGTTTTTT TRBJ2-2 once TRBV30 TRBD2
CASSSSGARDTGELFF TGTGCCAGCAGTTCCTCGGGGGCGCGGGACACCGGGGAGCTGTTTTTT TRBJ2-2 - TRBV28 -
CASSSSTRSSGNTIYF TGTGCCAGCAGCTCCAGCACCAGGTCCTCTGGAAACACCATATATTTT TRBJ1-3 many TRBV7-2 -
CASNGGTTETQYF TGTGCCAGCAATGGAGGGACGACAGAGACCCAGTACTTC TRBJ2-5 few TRBV2 -
CATSSAGALYNEQFF TGTGCCACCAGCAGCGCGGGGGCCCTTTACAATGAGCAGTTCTTC TRBJ2-1 - TRBV15 -
CASSLTGGQEAFF TGCGCCAGCAGCCTGACAGGGGGGCAGGAAGCTTTCTTT TRBJ1-1 few TRBV5-1 TRBD1
CASSALSVRDEQYF TGTGCCAGCAGTGCCCTCTCTGTCAGGGACGAGCAGTACTTC TRBJ2-7 - TRBV28 -
CASSQPLGAEQYF TGTGCCAGCAGCCAACCCCTGGGAGCCGAGCAGTACTTC TRBJ2-7 - TRBV4-2 -
CASSTEAGGLDEQFF TGTGCCAGCAGTACCGAAGCGGGGGGGCTCGACGAGCAGTTCTTC TRBJ2-1 many TRBV6-4 TRBD2
CASSVGGANNEQFF TGTGCCAGCAGTGTCGGGGGGGCTAACAATGAGCAGTTCTTC TRBJ2-1 - TRBV25-1 TRBD2
CASSEWAGKETQYF TGTGCCAGCAGTGAGTGGGCAGGGAAGGAGACCCAGTACTTC TRBJ2-5 - TRBV2 -
CSARGEELYGYTF TGCAGTGCTAGAGGGGAAGAGCTATATGGCTACACCTTC TRBJ1-2 many TRBV20-1 -
CASSWAGDYEQYF TGTGCCAGCAGCTGGGCAGGAGACTACGAGCAGTACTTC TRBJ2-7 - TRBV7-3 -
CASSFMTGVAYNEQFF TGTGCCAGCAGCTTCATGACAGGGGTCGCCTACAATGAGCAGTTCTTC TRBJ2-1 few TRBV5-4 TRBD1
CASSQEPGSNQPQHF TGCGCCAGCAGCCAAGAGCCTGGGAGTAATCAGCCCCAGCATTTT TRBJ1-5 - TRBV4-1 -
CASSLHPTNEKLFF TGTGCCAGCAGCCTACACCCAACTAATGAAAAACTGTTTTTT TRBJ1-4 many TRBV7-6 -
CASSYLDRLGEQFF TGTGCCAGCAGTTACCTGGACAGGCTGGGTGAGCAGTTCTTC TRBJ2-1 - TRBV6-8 TRBD1
CASSSQRGSSYDEQFF TGTGCCAGCAGCTCCCAACGGGGGAGCTCCTACGATGAGCAGTTCTTC TRBJ2-1 - TRBV11-2 -
CASSPDSLSSYNEQFF TGTGCCAGCAGTCCCGACAGTCTCAGCTCCTACAATGAGCAGTTCTTC TRBJ2-1 many TRBV28 -
CASSLSADNEKLFF TGTGCCAGCAGCTTATCGGCAGATAATGAAAAACTGTTTTTT TRBJ1-4 few TRBV7-9 -
CASSFGSADTQYF TGTGCCAGCAGCTTCGGGAGCGCAGATACGCAGTATTTT TRBJ2-3 - TRBV11-1 -
CASSFYGDTEAFF TGTGCCAGCAGTTTCTACGGGGACACTGAAGCTTTCTTT TRBJ1-1 - TRBV28 -
CASSELADYEQYF TGTGCCAGCAGTGAACTAGCGGACTACGAGCAGTACTTC TRBJ2-7 few TRBV25-1 TRBD2
CASSLFGRAEAFF TGTGCCAGCAGTTTATTCGGGAGGGCTGAAGCTTTCTTT TRBJ1-1 medium-sized TRBV28 -
CASSLHVFGTEETQYF TGTGCCAGCAGCTTGCACGTGTTCGGGACAGAAGAGACCCAGTACTTC TRBJ2-5 few TRBV5-4 TRBD1
CASSFFKGEAFF TGTGCCAGCAGTTTTTTTAAGGGTGAAGCTTTCTTT TRBJ1-1 few TRBV28 -
CASEGGHLLF TGTGCCAGCGAGGGGGGACACCTCCTCTTC TRBJ2-7 - TRBV2 -
CASSPGTGGGTGELFF TGTGCCAGCAGTCCCGGGACAGGGGGAGGGACCGGGGAGCTGTTTTTT TRBJ2-2 few TRBV12-3/TRBV12-4 TRBD1